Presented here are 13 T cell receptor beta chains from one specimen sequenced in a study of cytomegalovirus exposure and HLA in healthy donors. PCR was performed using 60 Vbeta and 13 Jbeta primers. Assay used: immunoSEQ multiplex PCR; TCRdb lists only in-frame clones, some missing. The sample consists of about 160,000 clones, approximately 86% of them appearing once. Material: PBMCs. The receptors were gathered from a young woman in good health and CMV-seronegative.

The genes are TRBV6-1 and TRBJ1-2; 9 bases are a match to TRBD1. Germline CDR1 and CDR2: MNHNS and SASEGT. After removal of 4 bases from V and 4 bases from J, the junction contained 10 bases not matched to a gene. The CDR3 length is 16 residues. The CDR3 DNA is TGTGCCAGCAGTGGCCAACAGGGGGCTCTGGCCTATGGCTACACCTTC. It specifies CASSGQQGALAYGYTF.

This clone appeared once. The CDR3, as DNA: TGTGCCAGCAGGACACCAGGCGACACTGAAGCTTTCTTT. The encoded protein is CASRTPGDTEAFF. The chain is built from TRBV6-1 and TRBJ1-1; D ambiguous. The CDR3 spans 13 residues. The V end lost 6 bases, the J end lost 3 bases, and 11 bases lay between the germline ends. Germline CDR1 reads MNHNS; CDR2 reads SASEGT.

CDR3 coding DNA: TGTGCCAGCAGCTGGACTGCCGGGACAGGTACTTACGAGCAGTACTTC. Its translation: CASSWTAGTGTYEQYF. The gene calls are TRBV11-3 and TRBJ2-7; 8 nucleotides agree with TRBD1. Per germline, CDR1 SGHNT and CDR2 YENEEA. CDR3 size: 16 residues. V trimming: 4 bases; J trimming: 4 bases; junction bases outside the gene matches: 12.

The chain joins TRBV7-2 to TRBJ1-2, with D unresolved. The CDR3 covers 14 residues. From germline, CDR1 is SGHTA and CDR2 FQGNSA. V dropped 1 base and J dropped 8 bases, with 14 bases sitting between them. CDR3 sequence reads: CASSLEIRVGGYTF. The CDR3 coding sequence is TGTGCCAGCAGCTTAGAGATCCGGGTAGGCGGCTACACCTTC.

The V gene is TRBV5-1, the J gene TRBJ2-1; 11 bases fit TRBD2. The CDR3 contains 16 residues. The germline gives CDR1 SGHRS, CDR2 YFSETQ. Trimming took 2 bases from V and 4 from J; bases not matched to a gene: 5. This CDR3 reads CASSFSTSGGYNEQFF. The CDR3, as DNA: TGCGCCAGCAGCTTCTCTACTAGCGGGGGTTACAATGAGCAGTTCTTC.

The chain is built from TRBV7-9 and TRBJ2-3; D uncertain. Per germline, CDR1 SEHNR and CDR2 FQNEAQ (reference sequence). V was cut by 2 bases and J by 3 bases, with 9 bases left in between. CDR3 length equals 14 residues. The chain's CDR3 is CASSLFSRTDTQYF. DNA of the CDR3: TGTGCCAGCAGCTTATTTTCGAGGACAGATACGCAGTATTTT.

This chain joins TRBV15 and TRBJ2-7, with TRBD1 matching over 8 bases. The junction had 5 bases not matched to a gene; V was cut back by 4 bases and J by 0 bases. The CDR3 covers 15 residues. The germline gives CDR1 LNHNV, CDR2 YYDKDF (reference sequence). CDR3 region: CATSTGTGFSYEQYF. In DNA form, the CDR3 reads TGTGCCACCAGCACCGGGACAGGATTCTCCTACGAGCAGTACTTC.

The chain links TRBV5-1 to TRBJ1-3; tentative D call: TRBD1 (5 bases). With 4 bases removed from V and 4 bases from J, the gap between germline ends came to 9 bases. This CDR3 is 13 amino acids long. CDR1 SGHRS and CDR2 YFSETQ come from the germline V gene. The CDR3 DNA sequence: TGCGCCAGCAGCGGGGCGTACGGAAACACCATATATTTT. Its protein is CASSGAYGNTIYF.

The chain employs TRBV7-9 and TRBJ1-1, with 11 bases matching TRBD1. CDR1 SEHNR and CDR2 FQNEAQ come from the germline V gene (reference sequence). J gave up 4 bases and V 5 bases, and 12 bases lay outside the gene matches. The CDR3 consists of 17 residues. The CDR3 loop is CASSISGTGGFGTEAFF. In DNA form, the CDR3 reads TGTGCCAGCAGCATATCCGGGACAGGGGGTTTCGGCACTGAAGCTTTCTTT. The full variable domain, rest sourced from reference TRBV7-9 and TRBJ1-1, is DTGVSQNPRHKITKRGQNVTFRCDPISEHNRLYWYRQTLGQGPEFLTYFQNEAQLEKSRLLSDRFSAERPKGSFSTLEIQRTEQGDSAMYLCASSISGTGGFGTEAFFGQGTRLTVV.

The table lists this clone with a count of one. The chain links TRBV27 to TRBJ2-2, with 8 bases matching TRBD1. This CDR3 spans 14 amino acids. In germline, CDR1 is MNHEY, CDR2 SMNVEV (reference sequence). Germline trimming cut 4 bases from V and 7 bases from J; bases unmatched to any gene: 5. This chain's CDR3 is CASSSGQGFGELFF. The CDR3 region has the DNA TGTGCCAGCAGTTCAGGACAGGGCTTCGGGGAGCTGTTTTTT.

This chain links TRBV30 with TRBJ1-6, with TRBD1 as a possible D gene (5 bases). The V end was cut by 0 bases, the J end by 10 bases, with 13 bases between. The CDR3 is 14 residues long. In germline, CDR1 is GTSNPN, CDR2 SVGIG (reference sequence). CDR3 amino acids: CAWSVSTGKSPLHF. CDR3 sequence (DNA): TGTGCCTGGAGTGTCAGTACAGGAAAATCACCCCTCCACTTT.

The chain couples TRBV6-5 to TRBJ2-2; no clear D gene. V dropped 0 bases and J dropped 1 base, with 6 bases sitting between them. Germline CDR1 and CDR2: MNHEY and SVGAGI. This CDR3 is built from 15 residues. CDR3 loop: CASSYSPGNTGELFF. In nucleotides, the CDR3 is TGTGCCAGCAGTTACTCTCCCGGGAACACCGGGGAGCTGTTTTTT.

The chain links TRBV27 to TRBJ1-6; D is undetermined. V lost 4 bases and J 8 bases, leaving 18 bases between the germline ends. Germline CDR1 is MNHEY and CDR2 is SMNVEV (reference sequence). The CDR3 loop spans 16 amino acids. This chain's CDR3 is CASSSGLNLVDSPLHF. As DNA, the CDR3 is TGTGCCAGCAGTTCCGGACTTAATCTTGTCGATTCACCCCTCCACTTT.